What follows are 32 T cell receptor beta chains derived from one specimen sequenced in a study of T cells in Graves' hyperthyroidism and ophthalmopathy. TCR beta CDR3 regions were amplified from RNA transcripts. In the first-round RT-PCR of the TCR CDR3, the HTBI primer set was used. TCRdb reprocessed the multiplex PCR reads with MiXCR, giving one entry per CDR3 protein. The table records around 600,000 distinct CDR3 sequences, 11% to 15% of them present only once. The sample taken for sequencing was blood. The receptor set was obtained from a woman between 18 and 30 years old with Graves' ophthalmopathy.

This clonotype occurred many times. The J gene is TRBJ1-2, the V gene TRBV10-3; D may be TRBD1 (5 bases). Trimming took 4 bases from V and 4 from J, leaving 13 bases between them. The CDR3 runs to 14 residues. CDR1 ENHRY and CDR2 SYGVKD come from the germline V gene. CDR3 residues: CAISGETASYGYTF. The CDR3 nucleotides are TGTGCCATCAGTGGCGAGACAGCCTCCTATGGCTACACCTTC.

In its sample, this clonotype was seen many times. The chain combines TRBV7-2 with TRBJ2-1; TRBD2 aligns across 11 bases. Trimming took 5 bases from V and 4 from J; bases not matched to a gene: 7. Germline CDR1 reads SGHTA; CDR2 reads FQGNSA. The CDR3 totals 16 residues. In DNA form, the CDR3 reads TGTGCCAGCAGCGGTGGGACTAGCGGACAGTACAATGAGCAGTTCTTC. Amino acids: CASSGGTSGQYNEQFF.

In this sample, this clonotype turned up many times. The chain joins TRBV3-1 to TRBJ2-1; no clear D. The germline V gene encodes CDR1 LGHDT and CDR2 YNNKEL (reference sequence). Trimming took off 4 bases at V and 4 bases at J, with 11 bases between the two ends. CDR3 size: 14 residues. In DNA form, the CDR3 reads TGTGCCAGCAGCCCCCAACCCGCTTACAATGAGCAGTTCTTC. Translated, it gives CASSPQPAYNEQFF.

This clonotype was counted many times. This chain uses TRBV7-3 with TRBJ1-2; 11 bases agree with TRBD1. J lost 5 bases, V lost 6 bases, and 8 bases had no gene match. This CDR3 has 15 residues. Germline V lookup: CDR1 SGHTA, CDR2 FQGTGA. The CDR3 sequence: CASRPSGTGGYGYTF. In DNA, the CDR3 is TGTGCCAGCAGGCCATCAGGGACAGGGGGGTATGGCTACACCTTC.

This clonotype appeared many times. The chain has TRBV20-1 and TRBJ1-1; the match to TRBD1 covers 7 bases. Looked up from germline, CDR1 is DFQATT and CDR2 is SNEGSKA (reference sequence). With V trimmed by 0 bases and J by 1 base, 2 bases remained unmatched. The CDR3 length is 14 residues. The CDR3 DNA reads TGCAGTGCTAGAGATCAGGGGGAGAACACTGAAGCTTTCTTT. This translates into CSARDQGENTEAFF.

This clonotype was counted only a few times. This sequence joins TRBV9 and TRBJ2-3; 8 nucleotides match TRBD2. From germline, CDR1 is SGDLS and CDR2 YYNGEE. The CDR3 contains 15 residues. The trim removed 4 bases at V and 1 base at J, leaving 5 bases unmatched. The CDR3 region is CASSLGLEGTDTQYF. The CDR3 DNA sequence: TGTGCCAGCAGCCTGGGACTAGAAGGCACAGATACGCAGTATTTT.

The chain joins TRBV5-5 to TRBJ1-1; D unresolved. This CDR3 spans 15 amino acids. V lost 4 bases to trimming and J lost 4 bases, with 17 bases between them. Germline loops: CDR1 SGHKS, CDR2 YYEKEE (reference sequence). The CDR3 is CASSAGRGGSTEAFF. The CDR3 DNA reads as TGTGCCAGCAGCGCCGGACGCGGCGGGAGCACTGAAGCTTTCTTT.

This clonotype was observed many times. V usage is TRBV6-2 or TRBV6-3 and J usage is TRBJ2-3, with D perhaps given as TRBD1 or TRBD2 (5 bases each). The CDR3 is 14 amino acids. V was shortened by 6 bases and J by 7 bases, with 17 bases between the two germline ends. Germline CDR1 is MNHEY and CDR2 is SVGEGT. CDR3 region: CASSGSGEGNTQYF. The CDR3 DNA reads as TGTGCCAGCAGCGGCAGCGGAGAGGGGAATACGCAGTATTTT.

This clonotype has at least ten counts. This chain uses TRBV20-1 with TRBJ2-7, with D perhaps matching TRBD2 (5 bases). This CDR3 is built from 15 residues. In germline, CDR1 is DFQATT, CDR2 SNEGSKA (reference sequence). The V end was cut by 3 bases, the J end by 4 bases, with 19 bases between. DNA of the CDR3: TGCAGTGCTAGCTCCGGTTTGAGCGGATCTTACGAGCAGTACTTC. Its protein is CSASSGLSGSYEQYF.

V gene TRBV9 combines with J gene TRBJ2-7, with D perhaps matching TRBD1 (5 bases). The germline V gene has CDR1 SGDLS and CDR2 YYNGEE. The ends were cut back, 0 bases at V and 2 bases at J, with 12 bases in the middle. The length of the CDR3 is 15 residues. The CDR3 sequence is CASSVAPTVTYEQYF. The CDR3, as DNA: TGTGCCAGCAGCGTAGCCCCGACAGTAACCTACGAGCAGTACTTC.

This clonotype was observed many times. V and J are TRBV16 and TRBJ2-5; possibly TRBD2 for D (6 bases). Per germline, CDR1 KGHSY and CDR2 FQNENV. The germline V and J ends were trimmed by 0 bases and 9 bases, with 14 bases remaining between them. The CDR3 runs 14 residues. The CDR3 DNA sequence: TGTGCCAGCAGCCAATCGAGGAGGGGAGTCTCCCAGTACTTC. Translated: CASSQSRRGVSQYF. Drawing the rest from reference TRBV16 and TRBJ2-5, the complete variable domain is GEEVAQTPKHLVRGEGQKAKLYCAPIKGHSYVFWYQQVLKNEFKFLISFQNENVFDETGMPKERFSAKCLPNSPCSLEIQATKLEDSAVYFCASSQSRRGVSQYFGPGTRLLVL.

This clonotype was recorded at least ten times. This chain uses TRBV29-1 with TRBJ1-5, with D unresolved. The germline V and J ends were trimmed by 4 bases and 0 bases, with 10 bases remaining between them. Germline V gene sequence: CDR1 SQVTM, CDR2 ANQGSEA. CDR3 size: 14 residues. The CDR3 coding sequence is TGCAGCGTTGGCGGAGGCAATAGCAATCAGCCCCAGCATTTT. Amino acid sequence: CSVGGGNSNQPQHF.

This clonotype was detected many times. V is TRBV28 and J is TRBJ2-7; tentatively, D is TRBD1 (6 bases). Germline V gene sequence: CDR1 MDHEN, CDR2 SYDVKM. This CDR3 has 14 amino acids. V dropped 3 bases and J dropped 0 bases, with 9 bases sitting between them. For the CDR3, the DNA is TGTGCCAGCAGTTTTGTGGGGGCCTCCTACGAGCAGTACTTC. Amino acids: CASSFVGASYEQYF.

The chain is built from TRBV11-3 and TRBJ2-2, with 12 bases aligning to TRBD2. CDR1 and CDR2 from the germline V gene are SGHNT and YENEEA. The length of the CDR3 is 20 residues. V trimming: 3 bases; J trimming: 2 bases; junction bases outside the gene matches: 13. CDR3 amino acids: CASSFDYPLTSGRNTGELFF. The CDR3 nucleotides read TGTGCCAGCAGCTTCGACTATCCGTTGACTAGCGGGAGAAACACCGGGGAGCTGTTTTTT.

There are many counts of this clonotype. The chain is built from TRBV28 and TRBJ2-3, with D unclear. The CDR3 runs 16 residues. Germline V gene sequence: CDR1 MDHEN, CDR2 SYDVKM. The germline V and J ends were trimmed by 1 base and 0 bases, with 11 bases remaining between them. CDR3 DNA: TGTGCCAGCAGTTTATACGGTTTTGGTAGCACAGATACGCAGTATTTT. Protein sequence: CASSLYGFGSTDTQYF.

This clonotype was detected ten times or more. The V gene is TRBV10-3, the J gene TRBJ2-7; 8 nucleotides align to TRBD1. The V and J ends lost 0 bases and 4 bases, in that order; junction bases with no gene match: 8. CDR3 length: 16 residues. Germline lookup yields CDR1 ENHRY and CDR2 SYGVKD. For the CDR3, the DNA is TGTGCCATCAGTGAGTCGACTCCAGGGGGCTCATACGAGCAGTACTTC. Its translation is CAISESTPGGSYEQYF.

V and J are TRBV30 and TRBJ1-2, with 12 bases aligning to TRBD1. The CDR3 spans 13 residues. Looked up from germline, CDR1 is GTSNPN and CDR2 is SVGIG (reference sequence). The V gene end was trimmed by 7 bases and the J gene end by 4 bases; junction bases not matched to a gene: 4. The CDR3, as DNA: TGTGCCTACCCGGGACAGGGGGCCTATGGCTACACCTTC. Protein sequence: CAYPGQGAYGYTF.

In its sample, this clonotype was seen many times. The V gene is TRBV2, the J gene TRBJ2-2, with 10 bases aligning to TRBD2. CDR3 length: 17 amino acids. Germline assignment: CDR1 SNHLY and CDR2 FYNNEI. Unmatched junction bases numbered 8, after V lost 1 base and J lost 6 bases. CDR3 nucleotides: TGTGCCAGCAGTGAAGAGGGAGCGGGAGGGCCGGCCGGGGAGCTGTTTTTT. Translation: CASSEEGAGGPAGELFF.

The sample holds many counts of this clonotype. The chain has TRBV4-1 and TRBJ1-2, with TRBD1 identical over 8 bases. Germline trimming cut 4 bases from V and 3 bases from J; bases unmatched to any gene: 4. This CDR3 spans 14 amino acids. Germline V lookup: CDR1 MGHRA, CDR2 YSYEKL. This CDR3 reads CASSRGTGDYGYTF. CDR3 DNA: TGCGCCAGCAGCCGGGGGACAGGCGACTATGGCTACACCTTC.

The rearrangement links TRBV2 to TRBJ1-1, with a possible D match to TRBD1 (6 bases). V lost 7 bases to trimming and J lost 0 bases, with 18 bases between them. The CDR3 sequence is 16 residues long. Germline CDR1 is SNHLY and CDR2 is FYNNEI. The CDR3 DNA sequence: TGTGCCAGCATAGGGCAGGGGCCCTCTATGAACACTGAAGCTTTCTTT. Amino acid sequence: CASIGQGPSMNTEAFF.

In its sample, this clonotype was seen many times. The rearrangement links TRBV18 to TRBJ2-3, with D tentatively TRBD1 or TRBD2 (5 bases each). The V gene lost 4 bases and the J gene lost 0 bases, with 8 bases spanning the gap. CDR1 is KGHSH and CDR2 is LQKENI in the germline V gene. The CDR3 consists of 14 residues. DNA of the CDR3: TGTGCCAGCTCACTATGGGACAGCACAGATACGCAGTATTTT. Protein product: CASSLWDSTDTQYF.

This clonotype was detected many times. J is TRBJ2-1 and V is TRBV28; weak D call: TRBD2 (5 bases). Trimming took 7 bases from V and 3 from J, leaving 10 bases between them. The CDR3 length is 13 residues. Germline V lookup: CDR1 MDHEN, CDR2 SYDVKM. CDR3 sequence reads: CASNFGNYNEQFF. In DNA, the CDR3 is TGTGCCAGCAACTTCGGGAACTACAATGAGCAGTTCTTC.

This clonotype was recorded a few times. This rearrangement joins TRBV7-6 to TRBJ2-2, with D unclear. This CDR3 is 16 amino acids long. CDR1 SGHVS and CDR2 FNYEAQ come from the germline V gene. The V and J ends lost 2 bases and 0 bases respectively, with 10 bases between them. The CDR3 sequence: CASSLWRLSNTGELFF. Written as DNA, the CDR3 is TGTGCCAGCAGCTTATGGCGGCTTTCGAACACCGGGGAGCTGTTTTTT.

The gene calls are TRBV2 and TRBJ1-3; no firm D call. CDR1 and CDR2 from the germline V gene are SNHLY and FYNNEI. V lost 10 bases to trimming and J lost 0 bases, with 1 base between them. The CDR3 length is 10 residues. The CDR3 reads CATSGNTIYF. CDR3 bases: TGTGCCACCTCTGGAAACACCATATATTTT.

This clonotype was seen many times. J is TRBJ2-7 and V is TRBV28, with D unclear. Germline V gives CDR1 MDHEN, CDR2 SYDVKM. V dropped 2 bases and J dropped 3 bases, with 5 bases sitting between them. There are 12 residues in the CDR3. DNA of the CDR3: TGTGCCAGCAGTTTAAGGAACTACGAGCAGTACTTC. Translation: CASSLRNYEQYF.

This sequence joins TRBV3-1 and TRBJ2-4; unclear D gene. Germline CDR1 reads LGHDT; CDR2 reads YNNKEL (reference sequence). The CDR3 loop spans 14 amino acids. With 1 base removed from V and 8 bases from J, the gap between germline ends came to 12 bases. The CDR3, as DNA: TGTGCCAGCAGCCAAGTGCACTATGGGGACATTCAGTACTTC. This encodes CASSQVHYGDIQYF.

This clonotype was seen many times. V usage is TRBV10-3 and J usage is TRBJ1-1, with D maybe TRBD1 (6 bases). The ends were cut back, 8 bases at V and 2 bases at J, with 12 bases in the middle. Germline assignment: CDR1 ENHRY and CDR2 SYGVKD. The CDR3 extends over 13 amino acids. CDR3: CAILTGANTEAFF. The CDR3 DNA reads TGTGCCATCCTGACAGGAGCAAACACTGAAGCTTTCTTT.

The rearrangement links TRBV19 to TRBJ1-5; 7 bases are shared with TRBD1. Trimming cost V 6 bases and J 6 bases; bases outside gene matches: 11. This CDR3 has 15 amino acids. The germline gives CDR1 LNHDA, CDR2 SQIVND (reference sequence). The CDR3, as DNA: TGTGCCAGTAGCCTGACAGGGAGGGTGGGTCAGCCCCAGCATTTT. Translation: CASSLTGRVGQPQHF.

The rearrangement uses TRBV19 and TRBJ2-5; D is perhaps TRBD2 (6 bases). The CDR3 has 12 amino acids. Looked up from germline, CDR1 is LNHDA and CDR2 is SQIVND (reference sequence). Trimming shortened V by 4 bases and J by 5 bases, and 8 bases separated the two germline ends. CDR3 DNA sequence: TGTGCCAGTAGTAGCCTAGCGGAGACCCAGTACTTC. This codes for CASSSLAETQYF.

This chain connects TRBV19 to TRBJ2-4; no firm D call. CDR3 size: 18 residues. In germline, CDR1 is LNHDA, CDR2 SQIVND (reference sequence). V was pared by 1 base and J by 0 bases, with 16 bases between. DNA for the CDR3: TGTGCCAGTAGTATAGGTTTTCGGAAGAAACTAGCCAAAAACATTCAGTACTTC. Its translation: CASSIGFRKKLAKNIQYF.

In its sample, this clonotype was seen many times. CDR3 protein: CSANRDSEETQYF. The CDR3 nucleotides read TGCAGTGCTAACCGGGACAGCGAAGAGACCCAGTACTTC. The rearrangement joins TRBV20-1 to TRBJ2-5, with TRBD1 identical over 7 bases. This CDR3 spans 13 amino acids. CDR1 is DFQATT and CDR2 is SNEGSKA in the germline V gene (reference sequence). V gave up 4 bases and J gave up 3 bases; unmatched junction bases: 5.

Concerning this clonotype: This sequence may be a read error, since a much larger clone differs from it by one base. The genes are TRBV28 and TRBJ1-2; TRBD1 aligns across 8 bases. V shed 8 bases and J 4 bases; nucleotides not matched to a gene: 12. This CDR3 contains 15 residues. The germline V gene has CDR1 MDHEN and CDR2 SYDVKM. CDR3 nucleotide sequence: TGTGCCAGCCTTCATCCGGACAGGGCCGGCTATGGCTACACCTTC. Encoded protein: CASLHPDRAGYGYTF.